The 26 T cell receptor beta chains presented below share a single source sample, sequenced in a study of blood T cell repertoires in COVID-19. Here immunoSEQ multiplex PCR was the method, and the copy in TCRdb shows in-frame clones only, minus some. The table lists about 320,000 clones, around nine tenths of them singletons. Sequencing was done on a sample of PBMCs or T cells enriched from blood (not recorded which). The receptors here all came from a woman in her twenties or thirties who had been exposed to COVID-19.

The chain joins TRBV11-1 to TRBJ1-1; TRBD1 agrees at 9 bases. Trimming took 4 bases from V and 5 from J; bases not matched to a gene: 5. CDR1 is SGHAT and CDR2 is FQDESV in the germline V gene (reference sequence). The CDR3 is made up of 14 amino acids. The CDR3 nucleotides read TGTGCCAGCAGCTCGACAGGGGGTGGGACTGAAGCTTTCTTT. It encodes CASSSTGGGTEAFF. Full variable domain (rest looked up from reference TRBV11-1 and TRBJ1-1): EAEVAQSPRYKITEKSQAVAFWCDPISGHATLYWYRQILGQGPELLVQFQDESVVDDSQLPKDRFSAERLKGVDSTLKIQPAELGDSAMYLCASSSTGGGTEAFFGQGTRLTVV.

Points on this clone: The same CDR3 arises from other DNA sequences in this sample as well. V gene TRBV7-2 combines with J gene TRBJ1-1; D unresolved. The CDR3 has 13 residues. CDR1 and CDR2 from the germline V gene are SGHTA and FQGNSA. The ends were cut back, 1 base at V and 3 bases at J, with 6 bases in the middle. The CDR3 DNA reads TGTGCCAGCAGCTTAGTAGCGGACACTGAAGCTTTCTTT. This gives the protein CASSLVADTEAFF.

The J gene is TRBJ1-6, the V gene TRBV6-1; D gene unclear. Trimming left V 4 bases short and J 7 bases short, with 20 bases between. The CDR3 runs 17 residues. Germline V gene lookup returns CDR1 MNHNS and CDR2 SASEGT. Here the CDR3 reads CASSVRGPIRGNSPLHF. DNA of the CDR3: TGTGCCAGCAGTGTCCGTGGGCCTATTCGCGGGAATTCACCCCTCCACTTT.

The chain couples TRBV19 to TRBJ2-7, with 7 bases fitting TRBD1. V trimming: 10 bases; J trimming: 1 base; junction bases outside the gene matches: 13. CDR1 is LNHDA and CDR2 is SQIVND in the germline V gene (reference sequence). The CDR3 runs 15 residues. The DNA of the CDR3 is TGTGCCACCCGAGGGTACAGGGGCAGGTCCTACGAGCAGTACTTC. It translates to CATRGYRGRSYEQYF.

CDR3 protein: CASSLLGTANQPQHF. The DNA of the CDR3 is TGTGCCAGCAGCTTACTCGGGACAGCTAATCAGCCCCAGCATTTT. This chain uses TRBV7-2 with TRBJ1-5; the match to TRBD1 covers 7 bases. With 2 bases clipped from V and 4 bases from J, the junction kept 5 bases outside the gene matches. This CDR3 comprises 15 residues. In germline, CDR1 is SGHTA, CDR2 FQGNSA.

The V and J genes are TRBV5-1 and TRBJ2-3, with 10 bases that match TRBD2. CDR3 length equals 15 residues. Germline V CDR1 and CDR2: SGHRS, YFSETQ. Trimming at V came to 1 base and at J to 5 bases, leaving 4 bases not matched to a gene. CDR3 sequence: CASSLSGGAGDTQYF. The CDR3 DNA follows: TGCGCCAGCAGCTTGAGCGGGGGGGCAGGAGATACGCAGTATTTT.

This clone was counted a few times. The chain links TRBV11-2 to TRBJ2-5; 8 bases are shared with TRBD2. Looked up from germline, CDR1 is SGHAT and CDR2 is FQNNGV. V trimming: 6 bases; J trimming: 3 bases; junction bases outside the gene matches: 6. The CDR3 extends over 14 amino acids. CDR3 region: CASSFTSGEETQYF. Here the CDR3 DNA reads TGTGCCAGCAGTTTCACTAGCGGAGAAGAGACCCAGTACTTC.

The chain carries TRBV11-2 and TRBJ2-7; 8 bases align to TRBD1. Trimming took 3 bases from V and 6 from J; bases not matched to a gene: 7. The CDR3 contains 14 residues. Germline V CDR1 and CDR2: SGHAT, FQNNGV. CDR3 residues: CASSLRSGGGEQYF. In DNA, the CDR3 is TGTGCCAGCAGCTTGCGCTCAGGGGGCGGCGAGCAGTACTTC.

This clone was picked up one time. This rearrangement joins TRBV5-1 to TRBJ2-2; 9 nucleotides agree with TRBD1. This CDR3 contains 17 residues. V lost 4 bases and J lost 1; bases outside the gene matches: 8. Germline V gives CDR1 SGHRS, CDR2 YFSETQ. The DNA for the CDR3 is TGCGCCAGCAGCGTTGGAAGGGGACAGGGGAACACCGGGGAGCTGTTTTTT. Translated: CASSVGRGQGNTGELFF.

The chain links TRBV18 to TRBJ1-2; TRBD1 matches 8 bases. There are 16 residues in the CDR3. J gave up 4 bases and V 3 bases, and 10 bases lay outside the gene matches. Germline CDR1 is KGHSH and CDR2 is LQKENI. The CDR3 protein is CASSPINGQGSYGYTF. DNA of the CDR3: TGTGCCAGCTCACCTATCAATGGACAGGGAAGCTATGGCTACACCTTC.

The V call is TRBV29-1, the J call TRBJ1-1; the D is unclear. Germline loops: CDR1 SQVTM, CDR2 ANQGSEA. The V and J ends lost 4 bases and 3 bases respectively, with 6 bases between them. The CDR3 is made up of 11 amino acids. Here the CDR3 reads CSVVGYTEAFF. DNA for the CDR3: TGCAGCGTTGTCGGGTACACTGAAGCTTTCTTT.

The CDR3 bases are TGTGCCAGCTCACCTAATATAGCCACCTACAATGAGCAGTTCTTC. Translation gives CASSPNIATYNEQFF. The chain couples TRBV18 to TRBJ2-1; D gene ambiguous. The CDR3 spans 15 residues. V was trimmed by 3 bases and J by 2 bases, leaving 11 bases between them. The germline CDR1 and CDR2 sequences are KGHSH and LQKENI. The complete variable domain, with remaining parts taken from reference TRBV18 and TRBJ2-1, reads NAGVMQNPRHLVRRRGQEARLRCSPMKGHSHVYWYRQLPEEGLKFMVYLQKENIIDESGMPKERFSAEFPKEGPSILRIQQVVRGDSAAYFCASSPNIATYNEQFFGPGTRLTVL.

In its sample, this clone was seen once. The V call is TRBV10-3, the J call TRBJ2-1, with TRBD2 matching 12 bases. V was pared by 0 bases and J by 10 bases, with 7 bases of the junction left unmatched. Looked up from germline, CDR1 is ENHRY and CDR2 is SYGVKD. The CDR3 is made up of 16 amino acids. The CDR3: CAISESPSGGAGEQFF. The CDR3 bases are TGTGCCATCAGTGAGTCGCCTAGCGGGGGGGCAGGGGAGCAGTTCTTC.

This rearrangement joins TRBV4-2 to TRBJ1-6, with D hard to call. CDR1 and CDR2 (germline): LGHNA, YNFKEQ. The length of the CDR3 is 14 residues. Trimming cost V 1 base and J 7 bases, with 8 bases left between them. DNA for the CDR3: TGTGCCAGCAGCCAAGTGACACCCAATTCACCCCTCCACTTT. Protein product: CASSQVTPNSPLHF.

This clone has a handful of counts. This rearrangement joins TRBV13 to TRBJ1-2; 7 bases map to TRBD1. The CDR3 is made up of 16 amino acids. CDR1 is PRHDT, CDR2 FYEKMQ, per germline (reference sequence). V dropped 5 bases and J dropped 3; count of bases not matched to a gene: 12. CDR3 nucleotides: TGTGCCAGCAGCAAAAAACCGGGACAGTCCCACTATGGCTACACCTTC. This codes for CASSKKPGQSHYGYTF.

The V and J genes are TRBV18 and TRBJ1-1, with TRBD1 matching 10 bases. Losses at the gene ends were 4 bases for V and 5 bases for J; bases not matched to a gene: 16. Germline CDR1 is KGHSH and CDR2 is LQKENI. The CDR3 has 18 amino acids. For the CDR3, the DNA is TGTGCCAGCTCACTCAGAGTATCCCGCGGGACAGGGGAGACTGAAGCTTTCTTT. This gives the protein CASSLRVSRGTGETEAFF.

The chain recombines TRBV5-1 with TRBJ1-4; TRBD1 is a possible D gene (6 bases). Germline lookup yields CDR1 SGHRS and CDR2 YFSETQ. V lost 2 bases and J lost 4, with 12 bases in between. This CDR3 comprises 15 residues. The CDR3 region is CASSFRGAGNEKLFF. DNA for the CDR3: TGCGCCAGCAGCTTTCGGGGGGCTGGTAATGAAAAACTGTTTTTT. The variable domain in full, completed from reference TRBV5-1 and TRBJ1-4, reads KAGVTQTPRYLIKTRGQQVTLSCSPISGHRSVSWYQQTPGQGLQFLFEYFSETQRNKGNFPGRFSGRQFSNSRSEMNVSTLELGDSALYLCASSFRGAGNEKLFFGSGTQLSVL.

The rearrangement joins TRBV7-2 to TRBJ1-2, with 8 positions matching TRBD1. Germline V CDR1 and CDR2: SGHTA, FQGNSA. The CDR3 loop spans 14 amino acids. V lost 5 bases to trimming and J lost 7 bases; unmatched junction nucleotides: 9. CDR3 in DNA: TGTGCCAGCAGCCAGCAGGGGGCGCGATCTGGCTACACCTTC. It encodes CASSQQGARSGYTF.

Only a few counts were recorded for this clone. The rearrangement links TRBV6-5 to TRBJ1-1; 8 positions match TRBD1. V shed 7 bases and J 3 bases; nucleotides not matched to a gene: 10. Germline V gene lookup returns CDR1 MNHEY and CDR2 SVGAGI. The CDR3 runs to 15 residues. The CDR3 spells CASTNQGAGDTEAFF. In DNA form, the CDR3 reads TGTGCCAGCACTAACCAGGGGGCTGGGGACACTGAAGCTTTCTTT.

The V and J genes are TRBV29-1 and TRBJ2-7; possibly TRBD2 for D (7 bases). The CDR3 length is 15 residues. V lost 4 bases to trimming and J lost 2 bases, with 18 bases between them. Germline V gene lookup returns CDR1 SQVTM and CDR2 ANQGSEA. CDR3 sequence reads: CSVANGAGGPYEQYF. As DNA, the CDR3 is TGCAGCGTTGCTAACGGGGCCGGGGGGCCCTACGAGCAGTACTTC.

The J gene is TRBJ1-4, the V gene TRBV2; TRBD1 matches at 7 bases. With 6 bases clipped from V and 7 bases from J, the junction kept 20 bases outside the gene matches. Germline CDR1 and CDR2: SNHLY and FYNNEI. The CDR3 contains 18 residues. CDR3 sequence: CASRRTGTLLVRAEKLFF. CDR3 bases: TGTGCCAGCAGGAGGACAGGAACTTTGTTAGTTAGAGCTGAAAAACTGTTTTTT.

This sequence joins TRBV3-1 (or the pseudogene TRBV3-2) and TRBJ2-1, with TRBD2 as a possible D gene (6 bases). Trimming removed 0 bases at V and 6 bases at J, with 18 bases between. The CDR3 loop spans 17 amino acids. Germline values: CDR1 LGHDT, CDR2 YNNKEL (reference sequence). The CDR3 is CASSQEARRGPLNEQFF. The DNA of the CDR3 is TGTGCCAGCAGCCAAGAAGCTAGGAGGGGCCCGCTCAATGAGCAGTTCTTC.

As DNA, the CDR3 is TGTGCCAGCAGTCTCGGACAGGCGTTCTCCTACGAGCAGTACTTC. Translation gives CASSLGQAFSYEQYF. The V call is TRBV6-5, the J call TRBJ2-7; 7 bases align to TRBD1. J was trimmed by 0 bases and V by 5 bases; bases with no gene match: 7. The CDR3 length is 15 residues. Per the germline V gene, CDR1 is MNHEY and CDR2 is SVGAGI.

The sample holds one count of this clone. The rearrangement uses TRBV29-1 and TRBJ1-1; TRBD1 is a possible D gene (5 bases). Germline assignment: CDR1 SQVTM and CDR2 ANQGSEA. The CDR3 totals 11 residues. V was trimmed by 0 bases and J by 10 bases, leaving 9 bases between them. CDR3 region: CSVEDWGGAFF. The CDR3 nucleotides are TGCAGCGTTGAAGATTGGGGGGGAGCTTTCTTT.

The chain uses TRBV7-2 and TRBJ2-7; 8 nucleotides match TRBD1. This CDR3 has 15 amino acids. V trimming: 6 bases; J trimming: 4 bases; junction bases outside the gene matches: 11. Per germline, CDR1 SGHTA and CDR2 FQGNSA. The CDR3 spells CASRATGDLFYEQYF. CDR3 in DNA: TGTGCCAGCAGGGCGACAGGGGACCTTTTTTACGAGCAGTACTTC.

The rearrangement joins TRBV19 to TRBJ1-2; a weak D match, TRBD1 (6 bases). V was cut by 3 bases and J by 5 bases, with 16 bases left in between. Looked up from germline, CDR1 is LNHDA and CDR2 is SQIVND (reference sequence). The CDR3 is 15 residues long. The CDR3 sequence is CASSIWDTYLYGYTF. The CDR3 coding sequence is TGTGCCAGTAGTATTTGGGACACCTACCTATATGGCTACACCTTC.